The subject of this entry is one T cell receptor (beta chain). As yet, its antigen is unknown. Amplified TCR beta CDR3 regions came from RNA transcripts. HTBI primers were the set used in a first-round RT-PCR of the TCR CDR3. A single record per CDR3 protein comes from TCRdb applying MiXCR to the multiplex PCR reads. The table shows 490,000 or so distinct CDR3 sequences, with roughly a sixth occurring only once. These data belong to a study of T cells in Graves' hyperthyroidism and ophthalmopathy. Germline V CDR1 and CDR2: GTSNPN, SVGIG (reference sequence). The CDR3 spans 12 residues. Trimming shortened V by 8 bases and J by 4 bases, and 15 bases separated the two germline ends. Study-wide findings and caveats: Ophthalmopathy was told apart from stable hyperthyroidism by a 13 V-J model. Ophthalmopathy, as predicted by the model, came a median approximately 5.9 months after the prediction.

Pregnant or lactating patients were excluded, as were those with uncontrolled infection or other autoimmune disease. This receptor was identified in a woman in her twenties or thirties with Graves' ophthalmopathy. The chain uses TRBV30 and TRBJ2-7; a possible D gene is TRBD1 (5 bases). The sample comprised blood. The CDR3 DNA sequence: TGTGCCCTTGCAGGGAATTCTTACGAGCAGTACTTC. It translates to CALAGNSYEQYF.